This record covers a single TCR beta chain. The antigen remains unidentified. Germline CDR1 reads MNHEY; CDR2 reads SVGAGI. The CDR3 contains 13 residues. Trimming removed 7 bases from V and 3 bases from J; junction bases left unmatched: 5. This specimen comes from a study of T-cell memory formation after mild COVID-19. Each CDR3 protein gets one entry after TCRdb re-called the 5' RACE reads with MiXCR. Of 550,000 to 650,000 distinct CDR3 sequences detected, roughly 17% appear once; the ten largest clones hold roughly 8.2%. Study results and limitations: Nothing showed for sure that second-wave clones peaking on day 37 were SARS-CoV-2 specific. Pre-infection memory showed some responding clones, and this suggested that cross-reactive memory joined.

J is TRBJ1-2 and V is TRBV6-5; 7 bases map to TRBD1. The sample was PBMCs or a T cell subset sorted from them (not recorded which). The sequence derives from an adult woman who had mild COVID-19 (a few samples of this study predate the infection). Cell type and time point are not known. The DNA for the CDR3 is TGTGCCAGCACCTTTGACAGGGACTATGGCTACACCTTC. This translates into CASTFDRDYGYTF.